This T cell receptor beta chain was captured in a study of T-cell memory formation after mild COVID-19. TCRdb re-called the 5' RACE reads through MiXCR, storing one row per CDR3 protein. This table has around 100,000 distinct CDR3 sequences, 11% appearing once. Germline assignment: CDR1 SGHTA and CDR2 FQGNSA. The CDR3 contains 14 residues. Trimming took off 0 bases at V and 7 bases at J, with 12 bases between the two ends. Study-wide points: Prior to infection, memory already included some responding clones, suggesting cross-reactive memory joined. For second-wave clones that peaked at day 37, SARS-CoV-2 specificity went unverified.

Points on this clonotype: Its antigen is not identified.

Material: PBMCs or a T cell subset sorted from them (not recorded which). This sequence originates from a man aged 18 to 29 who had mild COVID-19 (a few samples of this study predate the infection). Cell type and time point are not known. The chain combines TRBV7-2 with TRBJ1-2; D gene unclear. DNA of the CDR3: TGTGCCAGCAGCTTAGCGCGCAGAGATGGTGGCTACACCTTC. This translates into CASSLARRDGGYTF.